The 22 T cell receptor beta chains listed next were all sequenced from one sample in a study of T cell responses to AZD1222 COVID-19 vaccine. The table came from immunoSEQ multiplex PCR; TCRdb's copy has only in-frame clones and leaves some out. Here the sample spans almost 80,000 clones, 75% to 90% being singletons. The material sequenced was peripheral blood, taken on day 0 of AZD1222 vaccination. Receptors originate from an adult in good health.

For the CDR3, the DNA is TGCAGCGCCGGGTGGGAAAGGGGTCAGCCCCAGCATTTT. It specifies CSAGWERGQPQHF. The chain uses TRBV29-1 and TRBJ1-5; a weak D match, TRBD1 (5 bases). The CDR3 extends over 13 amino acids. The germline V gene has CDR1 SQVTM and CDR2 ANQGSEA. The V gene lost 7 bases and the J gene lost 6 bases, with 16 bases spanning the gap.

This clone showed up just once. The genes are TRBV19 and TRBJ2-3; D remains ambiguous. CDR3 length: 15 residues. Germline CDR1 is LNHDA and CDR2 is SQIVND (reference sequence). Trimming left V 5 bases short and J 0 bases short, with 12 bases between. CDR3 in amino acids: CASSATASSTDTQYF. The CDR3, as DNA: TGTGCCAGTAGTGCTACGGCCTCTAGCACAGATACGCAGTATTTT.

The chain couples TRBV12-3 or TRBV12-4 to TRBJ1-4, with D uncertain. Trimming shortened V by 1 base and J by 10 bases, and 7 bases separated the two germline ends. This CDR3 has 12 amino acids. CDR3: CASSLGRAKLFF. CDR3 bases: TGTGCCAGCAGTTTAGGTCGGGCAAAACTGTTTTTT.

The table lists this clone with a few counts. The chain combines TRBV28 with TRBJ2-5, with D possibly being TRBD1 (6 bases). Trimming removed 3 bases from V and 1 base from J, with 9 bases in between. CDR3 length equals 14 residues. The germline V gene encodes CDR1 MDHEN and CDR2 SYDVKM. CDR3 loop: CASSFPGAQETQYF. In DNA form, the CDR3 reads TGTGCCAGCAGTTTCCCAGGGGCCCAAGAGACCCAGTACTTC.

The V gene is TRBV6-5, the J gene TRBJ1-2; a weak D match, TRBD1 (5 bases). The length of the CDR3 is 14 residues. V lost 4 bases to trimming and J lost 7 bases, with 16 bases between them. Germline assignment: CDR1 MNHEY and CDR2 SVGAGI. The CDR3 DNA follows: TGTGCCAGCAGTTCCGGGACCCCAAGCGGTGGCTACACCTTC. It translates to CASSSGTPSGGYTF.

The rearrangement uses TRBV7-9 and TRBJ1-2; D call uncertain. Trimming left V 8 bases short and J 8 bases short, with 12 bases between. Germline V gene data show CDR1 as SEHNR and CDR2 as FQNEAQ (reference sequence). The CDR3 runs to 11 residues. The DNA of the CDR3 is TGTGCCAGCCCCGACGGTCTAGGCTACACCTTC. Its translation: CASPDGLGYTF. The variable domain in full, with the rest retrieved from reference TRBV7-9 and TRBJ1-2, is DTGVSQNPRHKITKRGQNVTFRCDPISEHNRLYWYRQTLGQGPEFLTYFQNEAQLEKSRLLSDRFSAERPKGSFSTLEIQRTEQGDSAMYLCASPDGLGYTFGSGTRLTVV.

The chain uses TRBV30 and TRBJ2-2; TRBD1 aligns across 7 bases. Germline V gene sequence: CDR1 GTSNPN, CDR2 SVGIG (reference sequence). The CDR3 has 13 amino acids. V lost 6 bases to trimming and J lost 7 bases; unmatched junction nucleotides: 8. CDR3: CACSPTGIGELFF. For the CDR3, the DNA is TGTGCCTGTTCCCCGACAGGGATCGGGGAGCTGTTTTTT.

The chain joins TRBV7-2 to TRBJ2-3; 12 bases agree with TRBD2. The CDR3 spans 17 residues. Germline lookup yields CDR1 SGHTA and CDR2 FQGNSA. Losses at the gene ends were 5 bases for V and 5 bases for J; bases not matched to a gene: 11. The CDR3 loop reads CASSPHPSGRGLDTQYF. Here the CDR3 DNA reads TGTGCCAGCAGCCCACACCCTAGCGGGAGGGGGTTAGATACGCAGTATTTT.

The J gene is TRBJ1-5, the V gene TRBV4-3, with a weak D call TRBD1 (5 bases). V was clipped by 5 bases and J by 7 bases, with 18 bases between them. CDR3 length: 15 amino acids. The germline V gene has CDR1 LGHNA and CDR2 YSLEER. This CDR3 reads CASSETSSGGQPQHF. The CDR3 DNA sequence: TGCGCCAGCAGCGAAACTTCCTCCGGGGGACAGCCCCAGCATTTT.

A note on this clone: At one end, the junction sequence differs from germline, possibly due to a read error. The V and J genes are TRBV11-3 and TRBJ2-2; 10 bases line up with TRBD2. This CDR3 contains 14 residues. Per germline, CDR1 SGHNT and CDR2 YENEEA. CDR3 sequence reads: CASSPQREGGKLFF. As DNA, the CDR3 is TGTGCCAGCAGCCCGCAGCGGGAGGGCGGGAAGCTGTTTTTT.

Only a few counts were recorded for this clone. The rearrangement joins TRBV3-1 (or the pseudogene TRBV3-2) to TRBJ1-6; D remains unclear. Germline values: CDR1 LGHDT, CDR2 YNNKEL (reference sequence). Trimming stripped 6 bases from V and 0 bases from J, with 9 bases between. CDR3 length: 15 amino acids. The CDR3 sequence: CASSLSSSYNSPLHF. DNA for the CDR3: TGTGCCAGCAGTCTTAGTAGCTCCTATAATTCACCCCTCCACTTT.

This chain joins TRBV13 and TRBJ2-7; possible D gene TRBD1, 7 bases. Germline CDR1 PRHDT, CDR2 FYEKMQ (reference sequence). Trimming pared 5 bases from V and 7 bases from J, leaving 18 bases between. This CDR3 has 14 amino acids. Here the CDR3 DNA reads TGTGCCAGCAGCCCACAGGGGACTGGATGGGAGCAGTACTTC. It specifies CASSPQGTGWEQYF. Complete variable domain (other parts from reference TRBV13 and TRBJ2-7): AAGVIQSPRHLIKEKRETATLKCYPIPRHDTVYWYQQGPGQDPQFLISFYEKMQSDKGSIPDRFSAQQFSDYHSELNMSSLELGDSALYFCASSPQGTGWEQYFGPGTRLTVT.

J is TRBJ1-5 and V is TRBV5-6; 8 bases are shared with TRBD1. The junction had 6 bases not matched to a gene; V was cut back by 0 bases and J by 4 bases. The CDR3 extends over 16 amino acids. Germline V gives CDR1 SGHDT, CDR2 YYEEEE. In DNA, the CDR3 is TGTGCCAGCAGCTTGGGAGGACAGGGATTTAATCAGCCCCAGCATTTT. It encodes CASSLGGQGFNQPQHF.

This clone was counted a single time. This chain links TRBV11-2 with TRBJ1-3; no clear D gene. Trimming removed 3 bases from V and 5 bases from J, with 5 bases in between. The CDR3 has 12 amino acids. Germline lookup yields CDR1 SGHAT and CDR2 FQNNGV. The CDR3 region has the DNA TGTGCCAGCAGCTTTAGCCGAAACACCATATATTTT. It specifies CASSFSRNTIYF.

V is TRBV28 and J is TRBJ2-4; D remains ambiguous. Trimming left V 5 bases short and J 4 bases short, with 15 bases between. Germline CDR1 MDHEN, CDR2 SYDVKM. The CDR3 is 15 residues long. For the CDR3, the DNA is TGTGCCAGCAGTCCTATGGACGGACCTAAAAACATTCAGTACTTC. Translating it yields CASSPMDGPKNIQYF.

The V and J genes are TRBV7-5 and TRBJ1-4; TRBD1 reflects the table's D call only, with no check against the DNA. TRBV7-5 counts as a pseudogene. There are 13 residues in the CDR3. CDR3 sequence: CVRSLPGREKLFF. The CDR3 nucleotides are TGTGTCAGAAGCTTACCAGGGCGGGAAAAACTGTTTTTT.

As DNA, the CDR3 is TGTGCCATCAGTGAGCGGGGGCAGGGACTTAGCTCACCCCTCCACTTT. It is translated as CAISERGQGLSSPLHF. The gene calls are TRBV10-3 and TRBJ1-6; tentative D call: TRBD1 (6 bases). The CDR3 has 16 residues. CDR1 and CDR2 (germline): ENHRY, SYGVKD. V shed 2 bases and J shed 10 bases, with 18 bases lying between them.

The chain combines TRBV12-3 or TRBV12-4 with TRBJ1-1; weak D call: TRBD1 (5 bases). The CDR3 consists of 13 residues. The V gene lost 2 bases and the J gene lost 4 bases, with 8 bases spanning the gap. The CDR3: CASSLQGGTEAFF. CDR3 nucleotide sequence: TGTGCCAGCAGTTTACAGGGAGGCACTGAAGCTTTCTTT.

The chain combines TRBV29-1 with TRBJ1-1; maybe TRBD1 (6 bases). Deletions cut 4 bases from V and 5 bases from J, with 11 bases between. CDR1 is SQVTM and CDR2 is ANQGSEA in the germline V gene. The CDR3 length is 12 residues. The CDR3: CSVGGGRTEAFF. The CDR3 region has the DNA TGCAGCGTTGGAGGGGGTAGGACTGAAGCTTTCTTT. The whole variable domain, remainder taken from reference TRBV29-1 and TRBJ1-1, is SAVISQKPSRDICQRGTSLTIQCQVDSQVTMMFWYRQQPGQSLTLIATANQGSEATYESGFVIDKFPISRPNLTFSTLTVSNMSPEDSSIYLCSVGGGRTEAFFGQGTRLTVV.

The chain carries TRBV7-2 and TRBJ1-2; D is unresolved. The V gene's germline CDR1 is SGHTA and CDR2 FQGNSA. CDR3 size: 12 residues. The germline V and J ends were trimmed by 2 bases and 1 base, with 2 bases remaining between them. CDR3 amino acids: CASSLNNYGYTF. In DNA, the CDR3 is TGTGCCAGCAGCTTAAATAACTATGGCTACACCTTC.

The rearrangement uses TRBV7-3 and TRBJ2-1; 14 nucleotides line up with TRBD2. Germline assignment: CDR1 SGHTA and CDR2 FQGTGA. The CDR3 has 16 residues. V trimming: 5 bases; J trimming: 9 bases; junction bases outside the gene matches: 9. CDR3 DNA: TGTGCCAGCAGCCCCTCGACTAGCGGGAGGGAAGGTGAGCAGTTCTTC. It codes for CASSPSTSGREGEQFF.

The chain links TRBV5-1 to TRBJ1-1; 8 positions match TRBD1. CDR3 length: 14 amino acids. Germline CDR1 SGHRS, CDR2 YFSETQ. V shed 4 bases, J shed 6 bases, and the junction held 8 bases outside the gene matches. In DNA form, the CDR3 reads TGCGCCAGCAGCGTGGGACAGGCTAGCGCTGAAGCTTTCTTT. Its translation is CASSVGQASAEAFF.